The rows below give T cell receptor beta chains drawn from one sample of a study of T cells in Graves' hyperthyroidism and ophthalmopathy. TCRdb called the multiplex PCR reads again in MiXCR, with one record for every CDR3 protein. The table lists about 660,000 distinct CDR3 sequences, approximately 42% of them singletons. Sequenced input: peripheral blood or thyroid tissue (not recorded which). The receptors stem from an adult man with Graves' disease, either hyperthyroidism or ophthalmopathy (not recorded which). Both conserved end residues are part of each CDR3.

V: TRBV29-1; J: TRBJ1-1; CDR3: CSVATPRGGSGTEAFF
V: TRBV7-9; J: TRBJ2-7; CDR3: CASSLGRIQGFPEQYF
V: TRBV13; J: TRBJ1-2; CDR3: CASSFRFNSGPYGYTF
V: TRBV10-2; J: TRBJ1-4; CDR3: CATNSGQALGEKLFF
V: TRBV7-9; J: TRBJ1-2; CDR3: CASSLHPGGNYGFTF
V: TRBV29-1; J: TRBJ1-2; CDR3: CSEGQGDGYTF
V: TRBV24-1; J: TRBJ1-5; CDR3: CATSEGGPDQPQHF
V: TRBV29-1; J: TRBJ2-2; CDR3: CSVDGRNTGELFF
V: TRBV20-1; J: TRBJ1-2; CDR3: CSAEDRGAGYGYTF
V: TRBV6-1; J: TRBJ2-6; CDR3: CASSRQGISSGANVLTF
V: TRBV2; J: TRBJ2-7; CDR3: CASSYGLPPEQYF
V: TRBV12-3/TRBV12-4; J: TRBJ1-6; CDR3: CASSFTGGYSPLHF
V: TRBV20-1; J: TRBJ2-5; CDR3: CSAREDNSQETQYF
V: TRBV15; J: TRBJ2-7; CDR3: CATSRGLRSVSYEQYF
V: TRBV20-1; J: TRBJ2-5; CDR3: CSASGTGASPLQETQYF
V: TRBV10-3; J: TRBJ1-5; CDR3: CAISGAGQEQPQHF
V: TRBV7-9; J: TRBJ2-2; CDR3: CASSWTQGRPSGELFF
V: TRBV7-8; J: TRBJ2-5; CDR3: CASRGIAGSGLQETQYF
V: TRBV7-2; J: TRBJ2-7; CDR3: CASRGYREYEQYF
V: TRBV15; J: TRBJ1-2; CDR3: CATSTRDRGIGYTF
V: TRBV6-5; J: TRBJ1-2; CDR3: CASSTHRDNYGYTF
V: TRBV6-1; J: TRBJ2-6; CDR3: CASSEHSGVNVLTF
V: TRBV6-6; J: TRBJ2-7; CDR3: CASSLDQISSYEQYF
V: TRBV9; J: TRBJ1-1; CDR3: CASSGAGGMNTEAFF
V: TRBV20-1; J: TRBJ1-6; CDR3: CSARVGAGHYNSPLHF
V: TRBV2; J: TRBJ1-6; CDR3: CASSEEFEGANSPLHF
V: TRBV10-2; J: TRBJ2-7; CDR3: CASSESGLAHYYEQYF
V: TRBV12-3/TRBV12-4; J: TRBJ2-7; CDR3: CASSISRDRNSYEQYF
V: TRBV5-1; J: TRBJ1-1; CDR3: CASSLRVGRTEAFF
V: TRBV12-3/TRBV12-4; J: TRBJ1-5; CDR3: CASSRMMSSNQPQHF
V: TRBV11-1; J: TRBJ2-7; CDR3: CASSIPGQTLSYEQYF
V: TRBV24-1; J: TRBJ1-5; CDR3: CATHATGYTNQPQHF
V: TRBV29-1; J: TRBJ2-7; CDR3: CSVDAAGYEQYF
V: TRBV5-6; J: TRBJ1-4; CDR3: CASTLTGQEKLFF